The 6 T cell receptor beta chains presented below share a single source sample, sequenced in a study of T cells in Graves' hyperthyroidism and ophthalmopathy. RNA transcripts provided the source from which TCR beta CDR3 regions were amplified. Initially, a first-round RT-PCR of the TCR CDR3 employed the HTBI primer set. TCRdb re-derived calls from the multiplex PCR reads in MiXCR, one entry per CDR3 protein. The sample yields about 640,000 distinct CDR3 sequences, roughly 15% seen once. The specimen was blood. The receptors here all came from a woman aged 50 to 60 with Graves' ophthalmopathy.

This clonotype was seen many times. This chain uses TRBV28 with TRBJ2-7; a weak D match, TRBD2 (6 bases). Trimming removed 6 bases at V and 2 bases at J, with 17 bases between. Per the germline V gene, CDR1 is MDHEN and CDR2 is SYDVKM. The CDR3 consists of 15 residues. Here the CDR3 reads CASREGGTSAYEQYF. The CDR3 DNA is TGTGCCAGCAGGGAGGGCGGGACCTCCGCCTACGAGCAGTACTTC.

The sample holds many counts of this clonotype. This CDR3 is CASSSQGGAFF. CDR3 DNA sequence: TGTGCCAGCAGCTCTCAGGGTGGTGCTTTCTTT. V and J are TRBV7-9 and TRBJ1-1, with a weak D call TRBD1 (5 bases). Germline V gene lookup returns CDR1 SEHNR and CDR2 FQNEAQ (reference sequence). The V end lost 4 bases, the J end lost 11 bases, and 11 bases lay between the germline ends. The length of the CDR3 is 11 residues.

The J gene is TRBJ2-7, the V gene TRBV12-3 or TRBV12-4; D assignment may be TRBD1 or TRBD2 (5 bases each). V was trimmed by 5 bases and J by 10 bases, leaving 21 bases between them. The length of the CDR3 is 14 residues. CDR3 nucleotides: TGTGCCAGCAGTCAGTTGGGTAGTGGGGGAGATCAGTACTTC. This encodes CASSQLGSGGDQYF.

This clonotype appeared a few times. A much larger clone differs by one base, so this may be a read error. The chain joins TRBV27 to TRBJ2-1; D is possibly TRBD1 (6 bases). Per germline, CDR1 MNHEY and CDR2 SMNVEV (reference sequence). The CDR3 covers 14 residues. Trimming shortened V by 7 bases and J by 7 bases, and 17 bases separated the two germline ends. The DNA for the CDR3 is TGTGCCAGCAACATGGGGGCTGCTCGAAATGAGCAGTTCTTC. Translated, it gives CASNMGAARNEQFF.

This clonotype was seen only a few times. The chain joins TRBV7-9 to TRBJ2-1; TRBD2 aligns across 10 bases. Germline assignment: CDR1 SEHNR and CDR2 FQNEAQ (reference sequence). Germline trimming cut 5 bases from V and 8 bases from J; bases unmatched to any gene: 24. CDR3 length: 20 amino acids. This chain's CDR3 is CASSVGRLAGAPLQGHEQFF. CDR3 bases: TGTGCCAGCAGCGTGGGGAGGCTAGCGGGAGCCCCACTTCAGGGCCATGAGCAGTTCTTC. Using reference TRBV7-9 and TRBJ2-1 for the parts outside the CDR3, the full variable domain is DTGVSQNPRHKITKRGQNVTFRCDPISEHNRLYWYRQTLGQGPEFLTYFQNEAQLEKSRLLSDRFSAERPKGSFSTLEIQRTEQGDSAMYLCASSVGRLAGAPLQGHEQFFGPGTRLTVL.

About this clonotype: An end of the junction does not agree with germline; a read error may underlie this. The V call is TRBV30, the J call TRBJ1-3; TRBD1 matches 7 bases. This CDR3 region has 11 residues. Germline V lookup: CDR1 GTSNPN, CDR2 SVGIG (reference sequence). CDR3 residues: CAWSAPGQKHF. DNA of the CDR3: TGTGCCTGGAGTGCCCCGGGACAGAAACATTTT.